Listed below are T cell receptor beta chains from one sample, sequenced in a study of blood T cell repertoires in COVID-19. Only in-frame clones appear in the TCRdb table, and some are missing; sequencing was by immunoSEQ multiplex PCR. In the table there are 200,000 to 300,000 clones, about 79% of which are singletons. The material sequenced was peripheral blood. The receptor source for this set is a man aged 35-49 years who had recovered from COVID-19. The CDR3 runs from the conserved cysteine through the conserved F or W. A D gene is named only where the DNA matches it firmly. Size values are once, few and many counts, or a class for expanded clones, and some rows have none.

v_gene	j_gene	len	d_gene	abundance	CDR3aa	CDR3nt
TRBV7-9	TRBJ2-7	15	TRBD2	-	CASSAELAGDYEQYF	TGTGCCAGCAGCGCCGAACTAGCGGGAGACTACGAGCAGTACTTC
TRBV15	TRBJ1-2	16	TRBD1	-	CATSRDRARGLYGYTF	TGTGCCACCAGCCGGGACAGGGCCCGAGGCCTCTATGGCTACACCTTC
TRBV24-1	TRBJ2-7	11	-	once	CAIRTVDEQYF	TGTGCCATTCGGACAGTCGACGAGCAGTACTTC
TRBV2	TRBJ2-3	19	TRBD2	-	CASTYEESSAGGPTDTQYF	TGTGCCAGCACCTACGAAGAGTCTTCCGCGGGAGGGCCCACAGATACGCAGTATTTT
TRBV27	TRBJ2-3	15	TRBD2	once	CASRNSGRAADTQYF	TGTGCCAGCAGGAATAGCGGGAGGGCTGCAGATACGCAGTATTTT
TRBV5-6	TRBJ2-5	13	-	-	CASSLGRSETQYF	TGTGCCAGCAGCTTGGGGCGGTCAGAGACCCAGTACTTC
TRBV4-3	TRBJ2-2	18	TRBD2	-	CASSQEWEREVPTGELFF	TGCGCCAGCAGCCAAGAGTGGGAGCGGGAGGTACCCACCGGGGAGCTGTTTTTT
TRBV10-3	TRBJ2-4	14	-	-	CAISTHGQGYIQYF	TGTGCCATCAGTACCCACGGGCAGGGGTACATTCAGTACTTC
TRBV18	TRBJ2-1	16	-	-	CASSPKSSTRGNEQFF	TGTGCCAGCTCACCCAAGTCTTCTACCCGGGGCAATGAGCAGTTCTTC
TRBV6-5	TRBJ1-5	13	TRBD1	-	CASSRGRNQPQHF	TGTGCCAGCAGCAGGGGGCGTAATCAGCCCCAGCATTTT
TRBV3-1/TRBV3-2	TRBJ2-4	14	-	-	CASSRGPPPNIQYF	TGTGCCAGCAGCCGGGGCCCTCCCCCCAACATTCAGTACTTC
TRBV20-1	TRBJ2-7	15	-	-	CSASDFRDVLHEQYF	TGCAGTGCTAGTGACTTTCGAGATGTGCTCCACGAGCAGTACTTC
TRBV4-3	TRBJ2-7	15	-	few	CASSREIGTLYEQYF	TGCGCCAGCAGCCGAGAGATCGGGACACTCTACGAGCAGTACTTC
TRBV5-5	TRBJ1-2	14	TRBD1	-	CASSWGTANYGYTF	TGTGCCAGCAGCTGGGGGACAGCTAACTATGGCTACACCTTC
TRBV6-2/TRBV6-3	TRBJ2-7	14	-	-	CASSPRGAIYEQYF	TGTGCCAGCAGTCCCCGGGGAGCGATCTACGAGCAGTACTTC
TRBV27	TRBJ1-2	12	TRBD1	once	CASGGTGVGYTF	TGTGCCTCTGGGGGGACAGGGGTGGGCTACACCTTC
TRBV7-9	TRBJ1-2	13	TRBD1	-	CASSYEGQYGYTF	TGTGCCAGCAGCTACGAGGGACAGTACGGCTACACCTTC
TRBV2	TRBJ2-3	15	TRBD2	-	CASTQPSGNTDTQYF	TGTGCCAGCACCCAACCGAGCGGGAACACAGATACGCAGTATTTT
TRBV10-1	TRBJ2-2	12	-	few	CASSDSTGELFF	TGCGCCAGCAGTGACAGCACCGGGGAGCTGTTTTTT
TRBV27	TRBJ1-1	15	-	-	CASSQQGMVETEAFF	TGTGCCAGCAGTCAACAGGGTATGGTTGAGACTGAAGCTTTCTTT
TRBV7-9	TRBJ1-1	16	TRBD1	-	CASSLAFDRENTEAFF	TGTGCCAGCAGCTTAGCATTCGACAGGGAGAACACTGAAGCTTTCTTT
TRBV27	TRBJ1-2	15	-	-	CASSLGATANYGYTF	TGTGCCAGCAGTTTAGGGGCGACAGCTAACTATGGCTACACCTTC
TRBV6-5	TRBJ2-2	13	TRBD1	-	CASPGQGTGELFF	TGTGCCAGCCCTGGACAGGGGACCGGGGAGCTGTTTTTT
TRBV29-1	TRBJ2-1	14	TRBD1	many	CSVDEQGQYNEQFF	TGCAGCGTTGATGAACAGGGGCAGTACAATGAGCAGTTCTTC
TRBV2	TRBJ2-3	15	TRBD1	-	CASTNPGQGTDTQYF	TGTGCCAGCACTAACCCGGGACAGGGTACTGATACGCAGTATTTT
TRBV9	TRBJ1-1	15	-	-	CASRSEDTGSTEAFF	TGTGCCAGCAGGTCCGAAGATACAGGAAGCACTGAAGCTTTCTTT
TRBV7-2	TRBJ1-5	13	-	-	CASSPRVNQPQHF	TGTGCCAGCAGCCCCAGGGTAAATCAGCCCCAGCATTTT
TRBV19	TRBJ2-3	14	TRBD1	-	CASSRQGVTDTQYF	TGTGCCAGTAGTCGACAGGGAGTCACAGATACGCAGTATTTT
TRBV7-2	TRBJ2-3	14	TRBD1	-	CASSFEQGTDTQYF	TGTGCCAGCAGCTTTGAACAGGGGACAGATACGCAGTATTTT
TRBV21-1	TRBJ2-7	17	-	-	CASSSRTSGRVGPEQYF	TGTGCCAGCAGCTCCCGGACTAGCGGGAGGGTAGGACCCGAGCAGTACTTC
TRBV3-1/TRBV3-2	TRBJ2-7	16	TRBD2	-	CASSPLRLAGGYEQYF	TGTGCCAGCAGCCCCCTTAGATTAGCGGGAGGCTACGAGCAGTACTTC
TRBV6-2/TRBV6-3	TRBJ2-7	13	-	many	CASSYDSSYEQYF	TGTGCCAGCAGTTATGACAGCTCCTACGAGCAGTACTTC
TRBV15	TRBJ1-5	15	-	few	CATSRDQRVNQPQHF	TGTGCCACCAGCAGAGATCAACGGGTAAATCAGCCCCAGCATTTT
TRBV4-3	TRBJ1-1	16	-	-	CASSHPSGSGNTEAFF	TGCGCCAGCAGCCATCCCAGTGGGTCGGGAAACACTGAAGCTTTCTTT
TRBV19	TRBJ1-6	17	TRBD1	-	CASNVDTRGLWNSPLHF	TGTGCCAGTAACGTCGATACCAGGGGGTTGTGGAATTCACCCCTCCACTTT
TRBV2	TRBJ2-5	14	TRBD1	-	CASTGDRAGETQYF	TGTGCCAGCACCGGGGACAGGGCAGGCGAGACCCAGTACTTC
TRBV5-6	TRBJ2-7	15	TRBD1	-	CASSLVRTGGTEQYF	TGTGCCAGCAGCTTGGTTAGGACAGGGGGCACCGAGCAGTACTTC
TRBV19	TRBJ1-5	13	TRBD1	-	CASSVNRGQPQHF	TGTGCCAGTAGTGTGAACAGGGGGCAGCCCCAGCATTTT
TRBV4-3	TRBJ1-2	17	TRBD1	-	CASSRSMDGTGVSGYTF	TGCGCCAGCAGCCGATCCATGGACGGGACAGGAGTAAGTGGCTACACCTTC
TRBV19	TRBJ2-2	14	-	-	CASGRTWGAGELFF	TGTGCCAGTGGGAGGACATGGGGAGCCGGGGAGCTGTTTTTT
TRBV7-2	TRBJ2-7	15	TRBD2	-	CASSFTGGYATEQYF	TGTGCCAGCAGCTTTACCGGGGGGTATGCCACCGAGCAGTACTTC
TRBV10-1	TRBJ2-1	14	-	once	CASSESSPPVLMFF	TGCGCCAGCAGTGAGTCTAGCCCTCCTGTTTTGATGTTCTTC
TRBV30	TRBJ1-2	12	-	-	CACPTRGGGYTF	TGTGCCTGCCCAACGAGGGGAGGTGGCTACACCTTC
TRBV18	TRBJ1-1	15	-	-	CASSPSTIVGAEAFF	TGTGCCAGCTCACCAAGTACAATTGTGGGAGCTGAAGCTTTCTTT
TRBV5-4	TRBJ2-5	14	TRBD1	once	CASSKTGGQETQYF	TGTGCCAGCAGCAAAACAGGGGGCCAAGAGACCCAGTACTTC
TRBV3-1/TRBV3-2	TRBJ2-2	16	TRBD2	-	CASSQYNEGGAGELFF	TGTGCCAGCAGCCAATATAACGAGGGAGGGGCCGGGGAGCTGTTTTTT
TRBV15	TRBJ2-1	16	TRBD1	-	CATSRPGTGGYNEQFF	TGTGCCACCAGCCGGCCTGGGACAGGGGGCTACAATGAGCAGTTCTTC
TRBV11-3	TRBJ2-7	13	-	-	CASSLDGAYEQYF	TGTGCCAGCAGCTTAGATGGGGCGTACGAGCAGTACTTC
TRBV5-5	TRBJ2-7	13	-	-	CASRRTEAHEQYF	TGTGCCAGCAGGCGGACAGAGGCCCACGAGCAGTACTTC
TRBV6-1	TRBJ2-5	15	TRBD1	-	CASSEAGTGTETQYF	TGTGCCAGCAGTGAAGCCGGGACAGGGACAGAGACCCAGTACTTC
TRBV28	TRBJ1-2	17	-	-	CASRLGGGYPDVYGYTF	TGTGCCAGCCGTCTAGGGGGGGGCTACCCCGATGTCTATGGCTACACCTTC
TRBV19	TRBJ2-2	11	-	-	CAGGEDGELFF	TGTGCCGGTGGTGAGGACGGGGAGCTGTTTTTT